This is a list of T cell receptor beta chains from one sample in a study of PD-L1 blockade in urothelial cancer. The table came from immunoSEQ multiplex PCR; TCRdb's copy has only in-frame clones and leaves some out. The profile shows approximately 80,000 clones, 82% of them singletons. The input for sequencing was PBMCs, taken around atezolizumab (anti-PD-L1) treatment. The source is a man between 70 and 80 years old with urothelial cancer. The CDR3 runs from the conserved cysteine through the conserved F or W. Fields, in order: D gene, V gene, J gene, clone size, CDR3 protein, CDR3 DNA. A D gene is named only where the DNA matches it firmly. Clone size is not always given. Where it is, it says once, few, many or a class for expanded clones.

NA,TRBV12-5,TRBJ1-6,NA,CASGLESYNSPLHF,TGTGCTAGTGGTTTAGAGTCCTATAATTCACCCCTCCACTTT
TRBD1,TRBV11-2,TRBJ1-1,NA,CASSLQTGWNTEAFF,TGTGCCAGCAGCTTACAGACAGGGTGGAACACTGAAGCTTTCTTT
TRBD1,TRBV19,TRBJ1-4,NA,CASSLPLGQGNEKLFF,TGTGCCAGTAGTTTACCTTTGGGACAGGGTAATGAAAAACTGTTTTTT
NA,TRBV6-5,TRBJ2-3,NA,CAVRVRDSTDTQYF,TGTGCTGTCAGGGTGCGGGATAGCACAGATACGCAGTATTTT
TRBD2,TRBV29-1,TRBJ2-3,NA,CSGSMAGRADTQYF,TGCAGCGGGAGTATGGCAGGGAGGGCAGATACGCAGTATTTT
NA,TRBV30,TRBJ2-2,NA,CAWIDRRFNTGELFF,TGTGCCTGGATTGACAGAAGATTCAACACCGGGGAGCTGTTTTTT
NA,TRBV2,TRBJ2-2,NA,CASSDGAVPGELFF,TGTGCCAGCAGTGACGGAGCGGTCCCCGGGGAGCTGTTTTTT
TRBD1,TRBV27,TRBJ2-7,NA,CASRPYQGDEQYF,TGTGCCAGCAGGCCGTACCAGGGGGACGAGCAGTACTTC
TRBD2,TRBV4-2,TRBJ2-3,NA,CASSHSTSGYTDTQYF,TGTGCCAGCAGCCATTCGACTAGCGGCTACACAGATACGCAGTATTTT
TRBD1,TRBV5-1,TRBJ2-3,NA,CASSLQGDTDTQYF,TGCGCCAGCAGCTTACAGGGGGACACAGATACGCAGTATTTT
NA,TRBV7-9,TRBJ1-1,NA,CASSFGGEHTEAFF,TGTGCCAGCAGTTTTGGAGGGGAACACACTGAAGCTTTCTTT
NA,TRBV6-1,TRBJ2-7,NA,CASSFDNFSYEQYF,TGTGCCAGCAGCTTCGACAACTTCTCCTACGAGCAGTACTTC
TRBD2,TRBV18,TRBJ2-7,NA,CASSPTRGSGSHEQYF,TGTGCCAGCTCGCCCACCAGAGGTAGCGGGAGCCACGAGCAGTACTTC
NA,TRBV27,TRBJ2-7,NA,CASSLSPSGNYEQYF,TGTGCCAGCAGTTTATCCCCATCCGGGAACTACGAGCAGTACTTC
NA,TRBV6-4,TRBJ2-3,NA,CASSDSGMGTDTQYF,TGTGCCAGCAGTGACTCCGGGATGGGTACAGATACGCAGTATTTT
NA,TRBV5-1,TRBJ2-7,NA,CASSYTAFYEQYF,TGCGCCAGCAGTTATACTGCGTTCTACGAGCAGTACTTC
TRBD1,TRBV5-1,TRBJ2-5,few,CASSRRGQGGETQYF,TGCGCCAGCAGCCGGCGGGGACAGGGAGGCGAGACCCAGTACTTC
TRBD1,TRBV11-3,TRBJ2-3,NA,CASSPQGAPTDTQYF,TGTGCCAGCAGCCCACAGGGGGCGCCGACAGATACGCAGTATTTT
TRBD1,TRBV7-2,TRBJ1-1,few,CASSLMGQGDTEAFF,TGTGCCAGCAGCTTAATGGGACAGGGAGACACTGAAGCTTTCTTT
NA,TRBV7-6,TRBJ2-7,NA,CASSPRAYEQYF,TGTGCCAGCAGCCCGAGGGCCTACGAGCAGTACTTC
NA,TRBV18,TRBJ2-3,once,CASSPNQGSGDTQYF,TGTGCCAGCTCACCCAATCAGGGGTCGGGAGATACGCAGTATTTT
TRBD2,TRBV29-1,TRBJ2-5,NA,CSVGVGGRLETQYF,TGCAGCGTTGGCGTCGGCGGGAGGCTGGAGACCCAGTACTTC
NA,TRBV11-2,TRBJ1-1,NA,CASSLAAGPEAFF,TGTGCCAGCAGCTTAGCTGCGGGGCCTGAAGCTTTCTTT
TRBD1,TRBV5-4,TRBJ1-1,NA,CASSPPTGEDTEAFF,TGTGCCAGCAGCCCCCCGACAGGGGAGGACACTGAAGCTTTCTTT
TRBD1,TRBV9,TRBJ1-3,NA,CASSDPGGGSGNTIYF,TGTGCCAGCAGCGATCCAGGGGGAGGCTCTGGAAACACCATATATTTT
TRBD1,TRBV4-1,TRBJ2-7,NA,CASRDLGQGDYEQYF,TGCGCCAGCCGGGACCTCGGACAGGGGGACTACGAGCAGTACTTC
NA,TRBV30,TRBJ1-2,NA,CAWSARLNYGYTF,TGTGCCTGGAGCGCACGGTTGAACTATGGCTACACCTTC
NA,TRBV19,TRBJ1-5,NA,CASSIDRGKDSNQPQHF,TGTGCCAGTAGTATAGATCGGGGGAAAGATAGCAATCAGCCCCAGCATTTT
TRBD1,TRBV6-5,TRBJ1-2,NA,CASSLTGGYGYTF,TGTGCCAGCAGTTTGACAGGGGGCTATGGCTACACCTTC
NA,TRBV5-1,TRBJ1-4,NA,CASSPGTTLNEKLFF,TGCGCCAGCAGCCCCGGGACAACGCTCAACGAAAAACTGTTTTTT
NA,TRBV7-2,TRBJ1-3,NA,CASSLDGAGSGNTIYF,TGTGCCAGCAGCTTAGATGGGGCAGGCTCTGGAAACACCATATATTTT
NA,TRBV6-5,TRBJ2-7,NA,CASSSRDWGIYEQYF,TGTGCCAGCAGTTCCCGGGACTGGGGAATCTACGAGCAGTACTTC
NA,TRBV11-2,TRBJ1-4,NA,CASSSPGIGEKLFF,TGTGCCAGCAGCTCCCCGGGAATAGGAGAAAAACTGTTTTTT
NA,TRBV5-5,TRBJ2-3,NA,CASSLRAATDTQYF,TGTGCCAGCAGCTTGAGAGCCGCCACAGATACGCAGTATTTT
TRBD1,TRBV7-2,TRBJ2-2,NA,CASSSKQGIGELFF,TGTGCCAGCAGCTCCAAACAGGGGATCGGGGAGCTGTTTTTT
NA,TRBV5-8,TRBJ1-1,NA,CASSLEAGIGPEAFF,TGTGCCAGCAGCTTGGAGGCGGGGATTGGGCCTGAAGCTTTCTTT
TRBD2,TRBV19,TRBJ2-1,NA,CASSPSRTSETNNEQFF,TGTGCCAGTAGTCCCTCCCGGACTAGCGAGACAAACAATGAGCAGTTCTTC
TRBD1,TRBV5-1,TRBJ2-1,NA,CASSWGGQGPRNEQFF,TGCGCCAGCAGCTGGGGTGGACAGGGTCCTCGTAATGAGCAGTTCTTC
NA,TRBV27,TRBJ1-5,NA,CASSLRGQPQHF,TGTGCCAGCAGTTTAAGGGGTCAGCCCCAGCATTTT
NA,TRBV7-2,TRBJ2-4,once,CASSLSGDQNIQYF,TGTGCCAGCAGCTTATCAGGGGACCAAAACATTCAGTACTTC
TRBD1,TRBV6-1,TRBJ1-5,NA,CASSEARTGEEPQHF,TGTGCCAGCAGTGAAGCCCGGACAGGGGAGGAACCCCAGCATTTT
TRBD1,TRBV13,TRBJ2-3,NA,CASSPNTGDPVGTDTQYF,TGTGCCAGCAGCCCTAACACAGGGGACCCAGTAGGTACAGATACGCAGTATTTT
NA,TRBV7-9,TRBJ1-1,NA,CASSLEGGDLNTATEAFF,TGTGCCAGCAGCTTAGAGGGGGGGGACTTGAATACCGCCACTGAAGCTTTCTTT
NA,TRBV27,TRBJ2-7,NA,CASRADGSYEQYF,TGTGCCAGCAGGGCCGACGGGTCCTACGAGCAGTACTTC